This paragraph covers one T cell receptor (beta chain) sequence. It has no known antigen specificity. No base-level quality is on record; no much larger clone is a single base apart. These data belong to a study of blood T cell repertoires in COVID-19 (dated by TCRdb to the early 2020s). Describing the broader study: The collaborator samples originated in the United States, Italy and Spain and spanned the acute and convalescent phases of COVID-19. The samples were drawn from the first 160 participants of the ongoing ImmuneRACE study and from 950 to 1,500 subjects provided by 6 global collaborators. HLA class I and class II types, where available, came from metadata supplied by the sample provider rather than from assay-based typing. The repertoires were released in a freely available public database intended as a resource for research on the immune response to SARS-CoV-2. Subjects who had been exposed to COVID-19, were actively infected with it, or had recovered from it provided the deeply sampled blood TCRbeta repertoires that made up the dataset. The sample metadata nearly always contained a de-identified subject ID, COVID-19 status, age in years and sex. The prospective study material was composed of cDNA or gDNA derived from T cells, B-cell-depleted T cells, or PBMCs.

The full study reports these points: The quantity of clinical and demographic metadata differed by source and by participant and was supplied without curation.

TCRbeta CDR3 regions were amplified from genomic DNA by means of the immunoSEQ Assay, a bias-controlled multiplex PCR. The paper's data handling went like this. Nucleated cell counts per sample were estimated from amplification of reference gene primers within the assay. To quantify the absolute abundance of each unique TCRbeta CDR3 rearrangement, sequence reads were collapsed and filtered. For each sample, productive Simpson clonality was calculated as the square root of Simpson's diversity index over productive rearrangements. The immuneACCESS repertoire file appears here via TCRdb, limited to in-frame rearrangements. These files lack a portion of the clones; in checked studies, under half of the deficit traces to unresolved V genes, and the cause of the others is not known. That table supplies the V and J calls and clone size; D and trimming were determined from the DNA. The sample table records approximately 190,000 clones; over 75% of these occur just once. The top ten clonotypes cover about 6.8% of the sample.

A second Seattle source provided samples from volunteer blood donors who had recovered from COVID-19. The collaborating institutions used their own protocols to collect whole blood in K2EDTA tubes. For TCRbeta analysis, collaborator samples were shipped as frozen whole blood, as isolated PBMCs, or as DNA extracted from either sample type. Cut back by 4 bases and 6 bases, the V and J ends lie 11 bases apart. According to the germline V gene (reference sequence), CDR1 reads LGHDT and CDR2 reads YNNKEL. The CDR3 sequence holds 13 residues, the cysteine and phenylalanine included. Of the read, only the CDR3 DNA is kept; its 39 bases are in frame from base 1.

The receptor chain draws on TRBV3-1 (or the pseudogene TRBV3-2) and TRBJ2-3; the D gene is perhaps TRBD2, on 6 matching bases. The receptor was derived from a woman in her thirties or forties who had recovered from COVID-19. Sequencing was done on a sample of peripheral blood. At the DNA level, the sequence is TGTGCCAGCAGCCCCGGGGACTCGGATACGCAGTATTTT. This translates into CASSPGDSDTQYF.